A single sample is the source of the 4 T cell receptor beta chains below, sequenced in a study of regulatory T cells in long-lasting Graves disease. Time point described: persistent/refractory GD, antithyroid drugs over 5 years with positive TRAb. PBMC RNA was the source of the TCR library. Through Arm-PCR of CDR3 regions and iRepertoire HTBI primers, TCR beta libraries were built. TCRdb independently ran MiXCR on the multiplex PCR reads; one entry per CDR3 protein. The sample lists more than 650,000 distinct CDR3 sequences, approximately 29% occurring once. This sample comprised peripheral blood mononuclear cells (PBMCs), obtained when the disease was refractory, from a patient treated with antithyroid drugs. Source of these receptors: a female donor with Graves disease.

The chain recombines TRBV30 with TRBJ1-1; TRBD1 agrees at 10 bases. Germline V gives CDR1 GTSNPN, CDR2 SVGIG (reference sequence). V was clipped by 0 bases and J by 5 bases; unmatched bases: 3. The CDR3 covers 14 residues. The chain's CDR3 is CAWSVGQGVTEAFF. The CDR3 DNA follows: TGTGCCTGGAGTGTAGGACAGGGGGTAACTGAAGCTTTCTTT.

With regard to this clonotype: Possible read error: a much larger clone is one base away. The chain joins TRBV28 to TRBJ1-4; tentatively, D is TRBD1 (5 bases). The germline V gene encodes CDR1 MDHEN and CDR2 SYDVKM. The CDR3 length is 14 residues. The ends were cut back, 11 bases at V and 4 bases at J, with 17 bases in the middle. Here the CDR3 reads CAGYSSGSNEKLFF. The CDR3 DNA reads TGTGCCGGCTACTCTTCAGGGAGTAATGAAAAACTGTTTTTT.

The chain links TRBV5-1 to TRBJ1-1; TRBD1 matches at 8 bases. Germline loops: CDR1 SGHRS, CDR2 YFSETQ. With 3 bases clipped from V and 4 bases from J, the junction kept 8 bases outside the gene matches. The CDR3 is made up of 15 amino acids. For the CDR3, the DNA is TGCGCCAGCAGCTCCACCTCCACAGGGGGCACTGAAGCTTTCTTT. This gives the protein CASSSTSTGGTEAFF.

There are a few counts of this clonotype. The chain is built from TRBV11-1 and TRBJ2-7; 12 bases are a match to TRBD2. V trimming: 5 bases; J trimming: 2 bases; junction bases outside the gene matches: 7. The CDR3 is 16 residues long. Germline assignment: CDR1 SGHAT and CDR2 FQDESV (reference sequence). CDR3 bases: TGTGCCAGCAGCGTGACCGGACTAGCGGGAACCTACGAGCAGTACTTC. It yields the protein CASSVTGLAGTYEQYF.